These T cell receptor beta chains were read from a single sample in a study of blood T cell repertoires in COVID-19. Produced via immunoSEQ multiplex PCR; TCRdb's table is partial and in-frame only. The profile shows 75,000 to 85,000 clones, more than 75% of them singletons. Sequenced input: peripheral blood. All receptors come from a man in his 60s with COVID-19, enrolled during active disease. CDR3s include the opening cysteine and the closing phenylalanine or tryptophan. A D gene is named only where the DNA matches it firmly. Expanded clones are given a class, and other clones once, few, many or no size at all.

.,TRBJ2-5,.,TRBV7-3,TGTGCCAGCAGCTTAAATCAGGGCAGGGGGGCAGAGACCCAGTACTTC,CASSLNQGRGAETQYF
TRBD2,TRBJ2-3,once,TRBV6-5,TGTGCCTTAGAAGCGGGGGGCACAGATACGCAGTATTTT,CALEAGGTDTQYF
.,TRBJ2-4,.,TRBV10-1,TGCGCCAGCAGTGAATCTGGGGGGACGGAGGGGTCCAAAAACATTCAGTACTTC,CASSESGGTEGSKNIQYF
.,TRBJ1-6,once,TRBV6-1,TGTGCCAGCAGTGAAAGCCCCCTCCACTTT,CASSESPLHF
TRBD2,TRBJ2-3,once,TRBV5-4,TGTGCCAGCAGCTCGGGACTAGCGGGGGGACTCACAGATACGCAGTATTTT,CASSSGLAGGLTDTQYF
TRBD1,TRBJ1-2,once,TRBV6-6,TGTGCCAGCACCTCCTCACCGCCGACAGGGGCGAGGGGCTACACCTTC,CASTSSPPTGARGYTF
.,TRBJ2-7,.,TRBV12-2,TGTGCAAGTCGCTTAGCGCTAGTGCGGGGACAGACCTACGAGCAGTACTTC,CASRLALVRGQTYEQYF
.,TRBJ1-2,.,TRBV5-1,TGCGCCAGCAGCTTGGCCGACAAGGTCACTGGCTACACCTTC,CASSLADKVTGYTF
TRBD1,TRBJ2-1,.,TRBV6-8,TGTGCCACTCCCTGTCTGGACAGGGGGTGGGATGAGCAGTTCTTC,CATPCLDRGWDEQFF
TRBD2,TRBJ2-5,.,TRBV7-7,TGTGCCAGCAGCCCCAAGCGGGGAGGCCCCCCGGAGACCCAGTACTTC,CASSPKRGGPPETQYF
TRBD1,TRBJ1-5,.,TRBV2,TGTGCCAGCAGTTCCGGACAGGGCAATCAGCCCCAGCATTTT,CASSSGQGNQPQHF
.,TRBJ1-1,.,TRBV10-3,TGTGCCATCACCGAGGGAGTAGAGGACACTGAAGCTTTCTTT,CAITEGVEDTEAFF
TRBD2,TRBJ2-2,.,TRBV18,TGTGCCAGCTCACCTGGGACTAGCGGAAACACCGGGGAGCTGTTTTTT,CASSPGTSGNTGELFF
TRBD1,TRBJ1-2,.,TRBV24-1,TGTGCCACCAGTGGTGTGACAGGGGAGTCTAACTATGGCTACACCTTC,CATSGVTGESNYGYTF
TRBD1,TRBJ1-2,once,TRBV5-1,TGCGCCAGCAGCCTTCGGACAGGGGAGGGCTATGGCTACACCTTC,CASSLRTGEGYGYTF
.,TRBJ1-1,.,TRBV28,TGTGCCAGCAGTTTTCAGGGACTGGCTGAAGCTTTCTTT,CASSFQGLAEAFF
.,TRBJ2-2,.,TRBV4-1,TGCGCCAGCAGCCACACGGGAACAGAAAAAACCGGGGAGCTGTTTTTT,CASSHTGTEKTGELFF
TRBD2,TRBJ2-7,.,TRBV4-2,TGTGCCAGCAGCCAAGCTAGCGGGGGGCCTAGCTCCTACGAGCAGTACTTC,CASSQASGGPSSYEQYF
.,TRBJ2-5,.,TRBV7-9,TGTGCCAGCAGCGCGGCCGGAATAGCTAGGGAGACCCAGTACTTC,CASSAAGIARETQYF
.,TRBJ1-1,.,TRBV11-2,TGTGCCAGCAGCCCGGGACTTTCCTCCGACTTGGACACTGAAGCTTTCTTT,CASSPGLSSDLDTEAFF
TRBD1,TRBJ1-4,.,TRBV19,TGTGCCAGTACGGACAGGAGGAATGAAAAACTGTTTTTT,CASTDRRNEKLFF
.,TRBJ1-1,.,TRBV18,TGTGCCAGCTCACCACCTTCCTCCCCTAGCACTGAAGCTTTCTTT,CASSPPSSPSTEAFF
TRBD1,TRBJ2-7,.,TRBV9,TGTGCCAGCAGCGTAGCTGGAGGACAGGACCTGGGAGAGCAGTACTTC,CASSVAGGQDLGEQYF
TRBD1,TRBJ1-2,once,TRBV6-5,TGTGCCAGCAGCACCCTCGACAGGGAAATTGGCTACACCTTC,CASSTLDREIGYTF
.,TRBJ2-1,once,TRBV2,TGTGCCAGCAATACAGCAACCTACAATGAGCAGTTCTTC,CASNTATYNEQFF
TRBD1,TRBJ2-1,.,TRBV3-1/TRBV3-2,TGTGCCAGCAGCCCACCCTGGACAGGGGTGGGGAATGAGCAGTTCTTC,CASSPPWTGVGNEQFF
.,TRBJ2-3,few,TRBV9,TGTGCCAGCAGCGCGGGGGATACGCAGTATTTT,CASSAGDTQYF
.,TRBJ2-1,once,TRBV6-5,TGTGCCAGCAGCGACAGGTTCGGTGAGCAGTTCTTC,CASSDRFGEQFF
TRBD1,TRBJ1-4,.,TRBV5-1,TGCGCCAGCAGCTCCGGGACAGGGCTCTGGAACGATGAAAAACTGTTTTTT,CASSSGTGLWNDEKLFF
TRBD1,TRBJ2-1,.,TRBV3-1/TRBV3-2,TGTGCCAGCAGGAGACAGGGATCAATGGAGCAGTTCTTC,CASRRQGSMEQFF
.,TRBJ2-6,.,TRBV24-1,TGTGCCACCAGTGATGTACCAGGGGACTCTGGGGCCAACGTCCTGACTTTC,CATSDVPGDSGANVLTF
TRBD2,TRBJ2-5,.,TRBV9,TGTGCCAGCAGCCCTGGGGGGGAAGAGACCCAGTACTTC,CASSPGGEETQYF
.,TRBJ1-2,.,TRBV5-1,TGCGCCAGCAGCTTAATGGCAGGGGCCAACTATGGCTACACCTTC,CASSLMAGANYGYTF
.,TRBJ1-2,.,TRBV29-1,TGCAGCGTTGACGAACAGGGAGTTTGGGAAGGCTACACCTTC,CSVDEQGVWEGYTF
TRBD1,TRBJ1-2,.,TRBV3-1/TRBV3-2,TGTGCCAGCAGCCGGACAGGGTCCTATGGCTACACCTTC,CASSRTGSYGYTF
.,TRBJ2-5,.,TRBV3-1/TRBV3-2,TGTGCCAGCAGTCGACGTTTAGGGGCCGAGACCCAGTACTTC,CASSRRLGAETQYF
.,TRBJ1-3,.,TRBV10-2,TGCGCCAGCAGTGAACAGAGCTCTGGAAACACCATATATTTT,CASSEQSSGNTIYF
TRBD2,TRBJ2-7,.,TRBV6-5,TGTGCCAGCATCGGGACTAGCGACGAGCAGTACTTC,CASIGTSDEQYF
.,TRBJ1-4,.,TRBV3-1/TRBV3-2,TGTGCCAGCAGCCCACAAGGGCGGGGGGGGGCTGAAAAACTGTTTTTT,CASSPQGRGGAEKLFF
TRBD2,TRBJ2-2,.,TRBV3-1/TRBV3-2,TGTGCCAGCAGCCAAGATTTAGGACTAGCGGGTCGCGCGAACACCGGGGAGCTGTTTTTT,CASSQDLGLAGRANTGELFF
.,TRBJ1-4,.,TRBV6-2/TRBV6-3,TGTGCCAGCAGTTACTCCGGGATCTTTGCAACTAATGAAAAACTGTTTTTT,CASSYSGIFATNEKLFF
TRBD2,TRBJ2-2,.,TRBV3-1/TRBV3-2,TGTGCCAGCAGCTCAAGGGGGGGAGCGGGAGTCGGCACCGGGGAGCTGTTTTTT,CASSSRGGAGVGTGELFF
TRBD1,TRBJ2-3,.,TRBV30,TGTGCCTGGAAGCCGGCAGGGGGTCCAGATACGCAGTATTTT,CAWKPAGGPDTQYF
TRBD1,TRBJ2-5,.,TRBV10-3,TGTGCCATCAGTGAGTCGACAGGGAGCGAGACCCAGTACTTC,CAISESTGSETQYF
.,TRBJ2-1,.,TRBV19,TGTGCCAGTAGACCACAGGGATCTTACAATGAGCAGTTCTTC,CASRPQGSYNEQFF
.,TRBJ1-2,.,TRBV6-5,TGTGCCAGCAGTAACCCCCCGGACACCATTTATGGCTACACCTTC,CASSNPPDTIYGYTF
TRBD1,TRBJ2-3,.,TRBV28,TGTGCCAGCGAGGACAGGGGGCGCCACACAGATACGCAGTATTTT,CASEDRGRHTDTQYF
TRBD1,TRBJ1-2,.,TRBV19,TGTGCCAGTAGTGGAGCAGGGGGCTATGGCTACACCTTC,CASSGAGGYGYTF
.,TRBJ2-7,few,TRBV12-3/TRBV12-4,TGTGCCAGCACCCTTAACTCCTACGAGCAGTACTTC,CASTLNSYEQYF
TRBD2,TRBJ2-1,.,TRBV5-1,TGCGCCAGCAGCGTAGGGACTAGCGGAAGATTTACCTACAATGAGCAGTTCTTC,CASSVGTSGRFTYNEQFF
TRBD2,TRBJ2-3,.,TRBV9,TGTGCCAGCAGCGTAGAAGCGGGGGGGGATCCGAATACGCAGTATTTT,CASSVEAGGDPNTQYF
.,TRBJ2-2,.,TRBV7-3,TGTGCCAGCAGTCGTGAAAGCGCCCAGGGGTCCGGGGAGCTGTTTTTT,CASSRESAQGSGELFF
TRBD1,TRBJ2-1,.,TRBV27,TGTGCCAGCAGTCCCTCGGACAGGGCCTACAATGAGCAGTTCTTC,CASSPSDRAYNEQFF
TRBD2,TRBJ2-2,once,TRBV2,TGTGCCAGCAGAGCCCCGACTAGCGGGGGGACGGACACCGGGGAGCTGTTTTTT,CASRAPTSGGTDTGELFF
TRBD2,TRBJ2-1,.,TRBV5-1,TGCGCCAGCAGCTTGTCTTCTAGCGGGAGGCAGGGCAATGAGCAGTTCTTC,CASSLSSSGRQGNEQFF
TRBD1,TRBJ2-7,.,TRBV7-9,TGTGCCTTCACCCGGGACAGGGATCAAGAGCAGTACTTC,CAFTRDRDQEQYF
.,TRBJ2-1,.,TRBV28,TGTGCCAGCAGACGCGGAACAGGATACCATTACAATGAGCAGTTCTTC,CASRRGTGYHYNEQFF
.,TRBJ2-2,.,TRBV20-1,TGCAGTGCTACGTATGTCGGGGAGCTGTTTTTT,CSATYVGELFF
.,TRBJ2-7,few,TRBV1,TGCACCAGCACCGCAGGGGGAGACGAGCAGTACTTC,CTSTAGGDEQYF